Listed below are T cell receptor beta chains from one sample, sequenced in a study of T-cell memory formation after mild COVID-19. TCRdb processed the 5' RACE reads anew with MiXCR; each CDR3 protein has one entry. The sample records 95,000 to 110,000 distinct CDR3 sequences, about 15% being singletons. The sequenced sample was PBMCs or a T cell subset sorted from them (not recorded which). These receptors were collected from a man younger than 35 who had mild COVID-19 (a few samples of this study predate the infection). Cell type and time point are not known. Each CDR3 is given with its conserved first and last residue. Each record gives: V gene, J gene, CDR3 protein.

v_call: TRBV19; j_call: TRBJ2-7; cdr3_aa: CASSAVTGGPYEQYF
v_call: TRBV11-2; j_call: TRBJ1-1; cdr3_aa: CASSLAIQAGEGEAFF
v_call: TRBV12-3/TRBV12-4; j_call: TRBJ2-2; cdr3_aa: CASLGVTGELFF
v_call: TRBV6-2/TRBV6-3; j_call: TRBJ1-6; cdr3_aa: CASSYESNSPLHF
v_call: TRBV7-2; j_call: TRBJ2-3; cdr3_aa: CASSPIRGGTDTQYF
v_call: TRBV5-5; j_call: TRBJ2-6; cdr3_aa: CASSLGRQGARGANVLTF
v_call: TRBV5-6; j_call: TRBJ2-1; cdr3_aa: CASSLGFSEQFF
v_call: TRBV7-2; j_call: TRBJ2-3; cdr3_aa: CASSLGATHFTDTQYF
v_call: TRBV6-6; j_call: TRBJ2-5; cdr3_aa: CASSYSYETQYF
v_call: TRBV20-1; j_call: TRBJ2-1; cdr3_aa: CSARAGGPHNEQFF
v_call: TRBV4-3; j_call: TRBJ1-1; cdr3_aa: CASSQGAGLDTEAFF
v_call: TRBV12-3/TRBV12-4; j_call: TRBJ2-5; cdr3_aa: CASSSPMGGETQYF
v_call: TRBV7-9; j_call: TRBJ2-2; cdr3_aa: CASSLSFGAGELFF
v_call: TRBV12-3/TRBV12-4; j_call: TRBJ1-5; cdr3_aa: CASSFESNQPQHF
v_call: TRBV13; j_call: TRBJ2-1; cdr3_aa: CASSKRVVQFF
v_call: TRBV7-9; j_call: TRBJ2-7; cdr3_aa: CASSPIDEQYF
v_call: TRBV5-5; j_call: TRBJ1-1; cdr3_aa: CASSSWTPNTEAFF
v_call: TRBV6-5; j_call: TRBJ2-3; cdr3_aa: CASRRATGDTQYF
v_call: TRBV6-5; j_call: TRBJ1-2; cdr3_aa: CASSRPWTGRYGYTF
v_call: TRBV4-2; j_call: TRBJ2-3; cdr3_aa: CASSQDFGRPITDTQYF
v_call: TRBV6-5; j_call: TRBJ2-1; cdr3_aa: CASSPSSGGYNEQFF
v_call: TRBV5-1; j_call: TRBJ2-7; cdr3_aa: CASSPEGQLVSYEQYF
v_call: TRBV4-3; j_call: TRBJ2-3; cdr3_aa: CASSLERGLGTDTQYF
v_call: TRBV4-1; j_call: TRBJ2-1; cdr3_aa: CASSPRTSGGAYNEQFF
v_call: TRBV6-6; j_call: TRBJ2-5; cdr3_aa: CASSYSVVGVGETQYF
v_call: TRBV9; j_call: TRBJ1-2; cdr3_aa: CASTRGNGGPRNYGYTF
v_call: TRBV5-6; j_call: TRBJ2-2; cdr3_aa: CASSLGFPGELFF
v_call: TRBV6-5; j_call: TRBJ2-1; cdr3_aa: CASSDRSSSYNEQFF
v_call: TRBV5-1; j_call: TRBJ2-1; cdr3_aa: CASTLRGPGLAGGSSYNEQFF
v_call: TRBV27; j_call: TRBJ2-3; cdr3_aa: CASRGEGYSTDTQYF
v_call: TRBV3-1; j_call: TRBJ1-3; cdr3_aa: CASRERGNTIYF
v_call: TRBV10-1; j_call: TRBJ2-1; cdr3_aa: CASSWTNNEQFF
v_call: TRBV12-5; j_call: TRBJ1-1; cdr3_aa: CASGPGAGENTEAFF
v_call: TRBV7-9; j_call: TRBJ2-5; cdr3_aa: CASSSLSQQETQYF
v_call: TRBV6-2/TRBV6-3; j_call: TRBJ2-7; cdr3_aa: CASSEFPASGEQYF
v_call: TRBV27; j_call: TRBJ1-2; cdr3_aa: CASSLGPATDGYTF
v_call: TRBV6-2/TRBV6-3; j_call: TRBJ2-3; cdr3_aa: CASSWTRSTDTQYF
v_call: TRBV3-1; j_call: TRBJ2-1; cdr3_aa: CASTAAGGPNEQFF
v_call: TRBV9; j_call: TRBJ2-6; cdr3_aa: CASRGQRNNVLTF
v_call: TRBV2; j_call: TRBJ1-1; cdr3_aa: CASSEASRMPRGVNTEAFF
v_call: TRBV4-1; j_call: TRBJ1-5; cdr3_aa: CASSPFVDQPQHF
v_call: TRBV29-1; j_call: TRBJ2-5; cdr3_aa: CSALGSGETQYF
v_call: TRBV6-5; j_call: TRBJ2-3; cdr3_aa: CASSVMGAGATDTQYF
v_call: TRBV12-3/TRBV12-4; j_call: TRBJ2-5; cdr3_aa: CASSLLVEETQYF
v_call: TRBV7-9; j_call: TRBJ1-6; cdr3_aa: CASSLGSTGAISPLHF
v_call: TRBV19; j_call: TRBJ1-5; cdr3_aa: CASSPRTVNQPQHF
v_call: TRBV15; j_call: TRBJ2-3; cdr3_aa: CAASGADTDTQYF
v_call: TRBV6-6; j_call: TRBJ2-3; cdr3_aa: CASSHRESDTQYF
v_call: TRBV20-1; j_call: TRBJ2-4; cdr3_aa: CSARGNIQYF